These 18 T cell receptor beta chains share one sample of origin, sequenced in a study of shared clonotypes between healthy human individuals. Some clones are missing from TCRdb's copy, which holds only in-frame ones; the method was immunoSEQ multiplex PCR. The table records 600,000 to 750,000 clones, around 90% of them present only once. The sample taken for sequencing was memory CD8+ T cells from PBMCs. Subset: CD45RO+ cells pooled with CCR7-negative TemRA cells. Source of these receptors: a man between 18 and 29 years old in good health. Some clones in this sample may be carry-over from other donors' samples.

The genes are TRBV6-5 and TRBJ1-2; D unclear. Germline values: CDR1 MNHEY, CDR2 SVGAGI. V was cut by 0 bases and J by 2 bases, with 10 bases left in between. This CDR3 contains 15 residues. The chain's CDR3 is CASSYSTERNYGYTF. As DNA, the CDR3 is TGTGCCAGCAGTTACTCCACGGAAAGGAACTATGGCTACACCTTC.

The rearrangement links TRBV18 to TRBJ1-2; 8 bases are shared with TRBD1. Germline loops: CDR1 KGHSH, CDR2 LQKENI. With 1 base clipped from V and 4 bases from J, the junction kept 11 bases outside the gene matches. The CDR3 runs to 17 residues. The CDR3 region is CASSPRLGQANLYGYTF. The CDR3 DNA reads as TGTGCCAGCTCACCACGATTGGGACAGGCTAATCTCTATGGCTACACCTTC.

The gene calls are TRBV14 and TRBJ1-3, with 10 bases lining up with TRBD1. Unmatched junction bases numbered 11, after V lost 0 bases and J lost 9 bases. Germline CDR1 SGHDN, CDR2 FVKESK. CDR3 size: 17 residues. CDR3 in DNA: TGTGCCAGCAGCCAAGACTTCCGGGACAGGGGAGATAGCACCATATATTTT. Protein sequence: CASSQDFRDRGDSTIYF.

The V call is TRBV7-8, the J call TRBJ2-6, with D unresolved. Germline CDR1 and CDR2: SGHVS and FQNEAQ. V lost 1 base, J lost 3 bases, and 7 bases lay in between. The CDR3 has 15 amino acids. The chain's CDR3 is CASSLGSLGANVLTF. In nucleotides, the CDR3 is TGTGCCAGCAGCTTAGGGAGTCTTGGGGCCAACGTCCTGACTTTC. Drawing the rest from reference TRBV7-8 and TRBJ2-6, the complete variable domain is GAGVSQSPRYKVAKRGQDVALRCDPISGHVSLFWYQQALGQGPEFLTYFQNEAQLDKSGLPSDRFFAERPEGSVSTLKIQRTQQEDSAVYLCASSLGSLGANVLTFGAGSRLTVL.

The chain couples TRBV7-9 to TRBJ2-7, with D possibly TRBD2 on 6 matching bases. CDR1 and CDR2 from the germline V gene are SEHNR and FQNEAQ (reference sequence). This CDR3 has 14 residues. Trimming cost V 7 bases and J 5 bases, with 18 bases left between them. The CDR3 reads CASTSEGLSHEQYF. Written as DNA, the CDR3 is TGTGCCAGCACCTCGGAGGGTTTGTCCCACGAGCAGTACTTC.

The chain is built from TRBV4-2 and TRBJ2-1; no clear D. The germline V gene has CDR1 LGHNA and CDR2 YNFKEQ. Trimming removed 0 bases from V and 10 bases from J, with 10 bases in between. The length of the CDR3 is 13 residues. CDR3 in amino acids: CASSQDRWSEQFF. Written as DNA, the CDR3 is TGTGCCAGCAGCCAAGATCGTTGGTCCGAGCAGTTCTTC.

This clone was seen only once. The chain uses TRBV11-3 and TRBJ2-1; 8 positions agree with TRBD1. The CDR3 contains 14 residues. The germline gives CDR1 SGHNT, CDR2 YENEEA. Losses at the gene ends were 5 bases for V and 5 bases for J; bases not matched to a gene: 5. CDR3 DNA: TGTGCCAGCAGCCCCCGGGACAGGAACAATGAGCAGTTCTTC. Protein: CASSPRDRNNEQFF.

The chain uses TRBV7-3 and TRBJ2-1, with 10 bases aligning to TRBD2. CDR3 size: 15 residues. Germline V gene data show CDR1 as SGHTA and CDR2 as FQGTGA. The V and J ends lost 2 bases and 6 bases, in that order; junction bases with no gene match: 4. CDR3 nucleotide sequence: TGTGCCAGCAGCTTAGGGCTAGCGGGAGTCAATGAGCAGTTCTTC. Protein sequence: CASSLGLAGVNEQFF.

The V and J genes are TRBV27 and TRBJ2-7, with 7 bases lining up with TRBD2. CDR1 is MNHEY, CDR2 SMNVEV, per germline (reference sequence). The length of the CDR3 is 14 residues. With V trimmed by 8 bases and J by 3 bases, 10 bases remained unmatched. CDR3 sequence reads: CASASGGSFYEQYF. CDR3 DNA: TGTGCCAGCGCTTCCGGGGGGTCCTTCTACGAGCAGTACTTC.

V and J are TRBV29-1 and TRBJ2-1; 7 bases are shared with TRBD2. Trimming removed 4 bases from V and 3 bases from J; junction bases left unmatched: 6. The germline V gene has CDR1 SQVTM and CDR2 ANQGSEA. The CDR3 has 14 amino acids. Written as DNA, the CDR3 is TGCAGCGTTGCGGGCGGGAGTCTCTACAATGAGCAGTTCTTC. As protein: CSVAGGSLYNEQFF.

V is TRBV5-1 and J is TRBJ2-7; D may be TRBD2 (6 bases). The V end was cut by 0 bases, the J end by 2 bases, with 9 bases between. The CDR3 spans 14 residues. The germline V gene encodes CDR1 SGHRS and CDR2 YFSETQ. CDR3 bases: TGCGCCAGCAGCTTGGTGGCTAGCGCCTACGAGCAGTACTTC. Translation gives CASSLVASAYEQYF. Variable domain in full (rest from reference TRBV5-1 and TRBJ2-7): KAGVTQTPRYLIKTRGQQVTLSCSPISGHRSVSWYQQTPGQGLQFLFEYFSETQRNKGNFPGRFSGRQFSNSRSEMNVSTLELGDSALYLCASSLVASAYEQYFGPGTRLTVT.

This chain links TRBV19 with TRBJ2-3, with 7 bases identical to TRBD2. CDR1 is LNHDA and CDR2 is SQIVND in the germline V gene (reference sequence). This CDR3 region has 14 residues. V lost 5 bases to trimming and J lost 4 bases; unmatched junction nucleotides: 6. The chain's CDR3 is CASSRREIADTQYF. In DNA, the CDR3 is TGTGCCAGTAGTCGGCGGGAGATCGCAGATACGCAGTATTTT.

This clone has more than one count but fewer than ten. The chain combines TRBV28 with TRBJ1-5; 7 nucleotides agree with TRBD1. V was pared by 7 bases and J by 0 bases, with 3 bases of the junction left unmatched. The CDR3 runs 14 residues. CDR1 and CDR2 from the germline V gene are MDHEN and SYDVKM. The chain's CDR3 is CASTDRYSNQPQHF. Here the CDR3 DNA reads TGTGCCAGCACGGACAGGTATAGCAATCAGCCCCAGCATTTT.

As DNA, the CDR3 is TGCAGCGTTGAATTGGGATTCGAAGAGACCCAGTACTTC. Protein product: CSVELGFEETQYF. The chain recombines TRBV29-1 with TRBJ2-5; D uncertain. The ends were cut back, 2 bases at V and 3 bases at J, with 10 bases in the middle. The CDR3 is 13 amino acids. CDR1 and CDR2 (germline): SQVTM, ANQGSEA.

The chain uses TRBV28 and TRBJ1-3; TRBD1 might be the D (6 bases). Trimming took 5 bases from V and 5 from J, leaving 16 bases between them. This CDR3 is 15 amino acids long. Germline loops: CDR1 MDHEN, CDR2 SYDVKM. The CDR3: CASSDKQGWRNTIYF. CDR3 nucleotide sequence: TGTGCCAGCAGTGACAAACAGGGTTGGCGAAACACCATATATTTT.

The chain couples TRBV7-9 to TRBJ2-1, with TRBD2 identical over 9 bases. Trimming took 5 bases from V and 4 from J; bases not matched to a gene: 3. Germline V gene lookup returns CDR1 SEHNR and CDR2 FQNEAQ (reference sequence). There are 14 residues in the CDR3. DNA for the CDR3: TGTGCCAGCAGCCCGACTAGCGGATACAATGAGCAGTTCTTC. Amino acid sequence: CASSPTSGYNEQFF. Complete variable domain (other parts from reference TRBV7-9 and TRBJ2-1): DTGVSQNPRHKITKRGQNVTFRCDPISEHNRLYWYRQTLGQGPEFLTYFQNEAQLEKSRLLSDRFSAERPKGSFSTLEIQRTEQGDSAMYLCASSPTSGYNEQFFGPGTRLTVL.

V is TRBV5-4 and J is TRBJ1-6, with D tentatively TRBD1 (5 bases). Germline CDR1 is SGHNT and CDR2 is YYREEE (reference sequence). The CDR3 is 14 amino acids. Trimming stripped 0 bases from V and 9 bases from J, with 10 bases between. The CDR3 loop reads CASSLGRGVSPLHF. The CDR3 nucleotides are TGTGCCAGCAGCTTGGGACGAGGGGTTTCACCCCTCCACTTT.

The gene calls are TRBV27 and TRBJ2-3, with TRBD2 identical over 11 bases. Per germline, CDR1 MNHEY and CDR2 SMNVEV (reference sequence). V dropped 6 bases and J dropped 2; count of bases not matched to a gene: 10. This CDR3 is built from 17 residues. The CDR3 loop reads CASRRIRLAGTTDTQYF. The CDR3 bases are TGTGCCAGCAGGCGAATCCGACTAGCGGGAACCACAGATACGCAGTATTTT.